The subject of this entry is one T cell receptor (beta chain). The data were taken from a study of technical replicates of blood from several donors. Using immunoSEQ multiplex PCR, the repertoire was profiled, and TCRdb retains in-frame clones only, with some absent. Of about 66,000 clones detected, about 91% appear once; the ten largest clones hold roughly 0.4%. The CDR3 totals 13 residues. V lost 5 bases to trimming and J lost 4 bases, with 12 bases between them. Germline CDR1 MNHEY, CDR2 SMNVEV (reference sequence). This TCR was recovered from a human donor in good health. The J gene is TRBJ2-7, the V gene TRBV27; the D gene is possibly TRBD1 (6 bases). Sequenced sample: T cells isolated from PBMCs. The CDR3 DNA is TGTGCCAGCAGTACCGAACAGGGTTACGAGCAGTACTTC. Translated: CASSTEQGYEQYF.